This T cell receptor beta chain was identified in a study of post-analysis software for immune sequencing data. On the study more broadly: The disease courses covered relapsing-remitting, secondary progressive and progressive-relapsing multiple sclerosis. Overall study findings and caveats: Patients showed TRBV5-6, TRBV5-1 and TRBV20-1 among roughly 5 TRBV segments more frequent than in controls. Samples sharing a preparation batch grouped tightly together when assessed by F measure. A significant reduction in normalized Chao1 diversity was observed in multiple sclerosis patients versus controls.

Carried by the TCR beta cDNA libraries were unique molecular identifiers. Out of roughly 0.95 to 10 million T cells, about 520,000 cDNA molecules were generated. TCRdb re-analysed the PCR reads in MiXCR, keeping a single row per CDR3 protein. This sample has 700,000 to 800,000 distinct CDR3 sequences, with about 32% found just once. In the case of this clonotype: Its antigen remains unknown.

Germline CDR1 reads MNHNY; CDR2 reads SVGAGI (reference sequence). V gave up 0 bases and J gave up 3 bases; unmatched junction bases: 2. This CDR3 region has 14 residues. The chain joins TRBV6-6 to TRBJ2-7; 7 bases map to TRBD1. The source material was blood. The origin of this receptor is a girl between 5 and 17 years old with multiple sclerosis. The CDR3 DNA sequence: TGTGCCAGCAGTTACTCGGACAGGTTCTACGAGCAGTACTTC. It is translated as CASSYSDRFYEQYF.